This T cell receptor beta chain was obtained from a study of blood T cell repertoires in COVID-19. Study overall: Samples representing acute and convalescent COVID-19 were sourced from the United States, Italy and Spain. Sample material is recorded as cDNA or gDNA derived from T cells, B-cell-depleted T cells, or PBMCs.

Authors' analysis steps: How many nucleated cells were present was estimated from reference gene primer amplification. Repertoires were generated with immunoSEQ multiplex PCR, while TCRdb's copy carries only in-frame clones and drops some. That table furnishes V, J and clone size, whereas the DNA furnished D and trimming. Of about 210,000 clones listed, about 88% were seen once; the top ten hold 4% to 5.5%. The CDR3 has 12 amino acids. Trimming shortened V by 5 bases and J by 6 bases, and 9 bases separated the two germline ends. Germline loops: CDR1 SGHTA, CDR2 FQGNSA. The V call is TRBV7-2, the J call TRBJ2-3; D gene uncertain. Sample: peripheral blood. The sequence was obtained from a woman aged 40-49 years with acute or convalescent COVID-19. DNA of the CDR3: TGTGCCAGCAGCCTATTTTCGGATACGCAGTATTTT. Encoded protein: CASSLFSDTQYF. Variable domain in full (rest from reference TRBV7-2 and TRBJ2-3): GAGVSQSPSNKVTEKGKDVELRCDPISGHTALYWYRQSLGQGLEFLIYFQGNSAPDKSGLPSDRFSAERTGGSVSTLTIQRTQQEDSAVYLCASSLFSDTQYFGPGTRLTVL.